The clone carrying this T cell receptor (beta chain) was detected only a few times. The time point: newly diagnosed GD, antithyroid drugs for less than 3 months. PBMC RNA served as the TCR library source. The CDR3 length is 14 residues. The germline gives CDR1 KGHSH, CDR2 LQKENI. V lost 2 bases and J 1 base, leaving 8 bases between the germline ends. This record comes from a study of regulatory T cells in long-lasting Graves disease. The TCR beta library used iRepertoire HTBI primers with Arm-PCR amplification of CDR3. In TCRdb, the multiplex PCR reads were re-called with MiXCR into one record per CDR3 protein. The sample shows approximately 360,000 distinct CDR3 sequences, about 12% of them seen only once. The data were also submitted as part of a second study, on T cells in Graves' hyperthyroidism and ophthalmopathy.

The J gene is TRBJ2-5, the V gene TRBV18; TRBD2 might be the D (6 bases). Sequencing used peripheral blood mononuclear cells (PBMCs), obtained at new diagnosis, from a patient treated with antithyroid drugs. The source is a young woman with Graves disease. CDR3 protein: CASSPVAAQETQYF. The CDR3, as DNA: TGTGCCAGCTCACCAGTAGCGGCCCAAGAGACCCAGTACTTC.